The clone carrying this TCR beta chain appeared many times. What it binds is unknown. This sample was taken from a study of early T cells in non-severe SARS-CoV-2 infection. Across the whole study: The authors sequenced bulk RNA from unsorted whole blood, leaving chains unpaired.

The study, taken as a whole, reports: CD4 and private specificities were missed by VDJdb matching, which favored anti-spike CD8 responses.

From germline, CDR1 is MNHEY and CDR2 SVGAGI. The CDR3 sequence is 14 residues long. With 2 bases removed from V and 4 bases from J, the gap between germline ends came to 9 bases. The protocol attached unique molecular identifiers to individual cDNA molecules. TCRdb used MiXCR to reprocess the 5' RACE reads, holding one entry per CDR3 protein. Among 70,000 to 85,000 distinct CDR3 sequences, over 4% were seen once, and the ten largest hold 6.5% to 8%. The sample in question was whole blood, obtained at baseline. The chain carries TRBV6-5 and TRBJ1-5; D call uncertain. This receptor was obtained from an adult who was a healthcare worker with PCR-confirmed SARS-CoV-2 infection or an uninfected control (not recorded which). In DNA, the CDR3 is TGTGCCAGCAGTTACAACCAGAAGAATCAGCCCCAGCATTTT. The encoded protein is CASSYNQKNQPQHF.